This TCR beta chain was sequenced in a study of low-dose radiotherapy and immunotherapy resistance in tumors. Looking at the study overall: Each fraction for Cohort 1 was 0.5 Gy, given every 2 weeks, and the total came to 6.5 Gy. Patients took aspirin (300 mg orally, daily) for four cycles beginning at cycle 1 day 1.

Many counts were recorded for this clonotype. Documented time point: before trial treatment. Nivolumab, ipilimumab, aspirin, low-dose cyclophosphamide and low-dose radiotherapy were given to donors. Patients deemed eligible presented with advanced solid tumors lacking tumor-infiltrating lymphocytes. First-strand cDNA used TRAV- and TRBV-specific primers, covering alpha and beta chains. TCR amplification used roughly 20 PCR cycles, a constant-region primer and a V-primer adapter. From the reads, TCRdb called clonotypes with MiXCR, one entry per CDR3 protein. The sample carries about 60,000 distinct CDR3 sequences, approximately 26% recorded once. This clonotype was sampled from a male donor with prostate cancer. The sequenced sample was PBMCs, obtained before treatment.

The CDR3 DNA reads TGCAGTGCTAGAGCCCCGGAGACCCAGTACTTC. The encoded protein is CSARAPETQYF. The chain recombines TRBV20-1 with TRBJ2-5; unclear D gene. Germline CDR1 DFQATT, CDR2 SNEGSKA (reference sequence). V dropped 1 base and J dropped 5 bases, with 5 bases sitting between them. The CDR3 is 11 amino acids.